This T cell receptor beta chain was retrieved from a study of OX40 agonist ivuxolimab in advanced cancers. Study details: Given to patients was ivuxolimab, an agonistic anti-OX40 (CD134) antibody. Patients received ivuxolimab, an intravenous treatment, every 2 weeks at 0.01 to 10 mg/kg. A partial response was reached by three patients: one with hepatocellular carcinoma and two with cutaneous melanoma. Points from the study as a whole: Dosing at 0.1 to 3.0 mg/kg was accompanied by clonal expansion of CD4+ and CD8+ blood T cells by week 6.

The ends were cut back, 3 bases at V and 5 bases at J, with 13 bases in the middle. Germline CDR1 and CDR2: KGHSH and LQKENI. This CDR3 has 14 residues. Sequencing used immunoSEQ multiplex PCR; TCRdb keeps in-frame clones, though not all of them. The sample holds some 60,000 clones, around 93% seen once. This clone has just one count. The target antigen is unknown. The sequencing here drew on CD4+ or CD8+ T cells sorted from blood, taken in a trial of the OX40 agonist ivuxolimab. This receptor was taken from an adult with an advanced solid tumor such as melanoma, head and neck, liver or kidney cancer. The chain couples TRBV18 to TRBJ1-1; the D is unclear. The CDR3 nucleotides are TGTGCCAGCTCACCCGTCCCGGATCGGACTGAAGCTTTCTTT. Its translation is CASSPVPDRTEAFF.